Listed below are T cell receptor beta chains from one sample, sequenced in a study of T cells in Graves' hyperthyroidism and ophthalmopathy. A single record per CDR3 protein comes from TCRdb applying MiXCR to the multiplex PCR reads. The table records nearly 600,000 distinct CDR3 sequences, around 14% of them present only once. Sequencing was performed on blood. These receptors were collected from a woman aged 18-30 years with Graves' ophthalmopathy. Both conserved end residues are part of each CDR3. The D gene is left open where the match is weak. Only some rows state a clone size, as once, few, many or a class for expanded clones.

V gene: TRBV28; clone size: many; D gene: -; J gene: TRBJ2-6; CDR3 DNA: TGTGCCAGCAATAGTGCTGCAGGGGCACTCTCTGGGGCCAACGTCCTGACTTTC; CDR3 protein: CASNSAAGALSGANVLTF
V gene: TRBV11-2; clone size: many; D gene: TRBD1; J gene: TRBJ1-1; CDR3 DNA: TGTGCCAGCAGCTTTACAGGGGAGAACACTGAAGCTTTCTTT; CDR3 protein: CASSFTGENTEAFF
V gene: TRBV6-1; clone size: few; D gene: TRBD2; J gene: TRBJ2-1; CDR3 DNA: TGTGCCAGCAGCCCTACTAGCGGGACATCAAAGAGGGATGAGCAGTTCTTC; CDR3 protein: CASSPTSGTSKRDEQFF
V gene: TRBV27; clone size: many; D gene: TRBD2; J gene: TRBJ2-7; CDR3 DNA: TGTGCCAGCAGTACTAGCGGGAGGTCGCATGGCTACGAGCAGTACTTC; CDR3 protein: CASSTSGRSHGYEQYF
V gene: TRBV7-9; clone size: once; D gene: TRBD2; J gene: TRBJ2-1; CDR3 DNA: TGTGCCAGCAGCTCCGCGAGCGGGAGCAATGAGCAGTTCTTC; CDR3 protein: CASSSASGSNEQFF
V gene: TRBV28; clone size: many; D gene: -; J gene: TRBJ1-5; CDR3 DNA: TGTGCCAGCAGTTTACCATTCCCAGGCAATCAGCCCCAGCATTTT; CDR3 protein: CASSLPFPGNQPQHF
V gene: TRBV12-3/TRBV12-4; clone size: many; D gene: -; J gene: TRBJ2-2; CDR3 DNA: TGTGCCAGCAGTTTGGTCACCGCGAACACCGGGGAGCTGTTTTTT; CDR3 protein: CASSLVTANTGELFF
V gene: TRBV18; clone size: many; D gene: -; J gene: TRBJ2-7; CDR3 DNA: TGTGCCACCTCCGAGACAGTTACCTACGAGCAGTACTTC; CDR3 protein: CATSETVTYEQYF
V gene: TRBV5-1; clone size: few; D gene: -; J gene: TRBJ1-4; CDR3 DNA: TGCGCCAGCACCACCGAGGGGGTCGCAACTAATGAAGAACTGTTTTTT; CDR3 protein: CASTTEGVATNEELFF
V gene: TRBV2; clone size: many; D gene: TRBD1; J gene: TRBJ1-5; CDR3 DNA: TGTGCCAGCAGTGAGGGACAGAATAATCAGCCCCAGCATTTT; CDR3 protein: CASSEGQNNQPQHF
V gene: TRBV27; clone size: many; D gene: -; J gene: TRBJ1-5; CDR3 DNA: TGTGCCAGCAGTTTTTCGGGACGGGGCAATCAGCCCCAGCATTTT; CDR3 protein: CASSFSGRGNQPQHF
V gene: TRBV4-2; clone size: -; D gene: -; J gene: TRBJ2-7; CDR3 DNA: TGTGCCAGCAGCCAAGAGGAGGCCAGTTACGAGCAGTACTTC; CDR3 protein: CASSQEEASYEQYF
V gene: TRBV20-1; clone size: many; D gene: -; J gene: TRBJ2-2; CDR3 DNA: TGCAGTGCGCGTAGCCCTGGTGGGACCGGGGAGCTGTTTTTT; CDR3 protein: CSARSPGGTGELFF
V gene: TRBV5-1; clone size: many; D gene: TRBD1; J gene: TRBJ1-2; CDR3 DNA: TGCGCCAGCAGCCTCACAGGGGGCTCTAACTATGGCTACACCTTC; CDR3 protein: CASSLTGGSNYGYTF
V gene: TRBV12-3/TRBV12-4; clone size: many; D gene: -; J gene: TRBJ1-5; CDR3 DNA: TGTGCCAGCAGTATGTTTTATGAGGATCAGCCCCAGCATTTT; CDR3 protein: CASSMFYEDQPQHF
V gene: TRBV14; clone size: many; D gene: TRBD2; J gene: TRBJ2-7; CDR3 DNA: TGTGCCAGCCACCCAGCGGGAACCTACGAGCAGTACTTC; CDR3 protein: CASHPAGTYEQYF
V gene: TRBV24-1; clone size: -; D gene: -; J gene: TRBJ2-1; CDR3 DNA: TGTGCCACCAGTGATTTCTCTCTGGTGGGTGAGCAGTTCTTC; CDR3 protein: CATSDFSLVGEQFF
V gene: TRBV12-3/TRBV12-4; clone size: -; D gene: TRBD1; J gene: TRBJ1-4; CDR3 DNA: TGTGCCAGCAGCTCCCACGGACAGGGGAGGAAAAAACTGTTTTTT; CDR3 protein: CASSSHGQGRKKLFF
V gene: TRBV6-5; clone size: -; D gene: -; J gene: TRBJ2-1; CDR3 DNA: TGTGCCAGCAGTTATCTCTCAGGGCCTTACAATGAGCAGTTCTTC; CDR3 protein: CASSYLSGPYNEQFF
V gene: TRBV7-8; clone size: many; D gene: TRBD2; J gene: TRBJ2-1; CDR3 DNA: TGTGCCAGCAGCCTCCGCGGGACTAGCGGGATCAATGAGCAGTTCTTC; CDR3 protein: CASSLRGTSGINEQFF
V gene: TRBV24-1; clone size: many; D gene: TRBD2; J gene: TRBJ2-2; CDR3 DNA: TGTGCCACCAGTGACCGGACGGCATGGGAGGGCACCGGGGAGCTGTTTTTT; CDR3 protein: CATSDRTAWEGTGELFF
V gene: TRBV27; clone size: many; D gene: -; J gene: TRBJ1-6; CDR3 DNA: TGTGCCAGCAGTGAAAGAGGGTTCACGCGGGGGGTGACTAAATCACCCCTCCACTTT; CDR3 protein: CASSERGFTRGVTKSPLHF
V gene: TRBV30; clone size: many; D gene: TRBD1; J gene: TRBJ1-2; CDR3 DNA: TGTGCCTGGAGTCAGGGGGGTGAGGGGAATGGCTACACCTTC; CDR3 protein: CAWSQGGEGNGYTF
V gene: TRBV28; clone size: few; D gene: -; J gene: TRBJ1-1; CDR3 DNA: TGTGCCAACAGGTCCAGGGTGGGAGTCACTGAAGCTTTCTTT; CDR3 protein: CANRSRVGVTEAFF
V gene: TRBV13; clone size: many; D gene: TRBD2; J gene: TRBJ2-7; CDR3 DNA: TGTGCCAGCAGCTTTGACCGACCGGGACTAGCGGGAGGGACGACCTACGAGCAGTACTTC; CDR3 protein: CASSFDRPGLAGGTTYEQYF
V gene: TRBV7-2; clone size: many; D gene: -; J gene: TRBJ1-1; CDR3 DNA: TGTGCCAGCAGCTTATTTGGTCTCACAGAATTTGAAGCTTTCTTT; CDR3 protein: CASSLFGLTEFEAFF